The clone carrying this T cell receptor (beta chain) was seen ten or more times. Its antigen is as yet unknown. These data are taken from a study of T cells in Graves' hyperthyroidism and ophthalmopathy. General study findings and limits: Within blood appeared most thyroid clonotypes that had expanded above 0.001. A model using 13 V-J features told ophthalmopathy apart from stable hyperthyroidism.

Template material for amplifying TCR beta CDR3 regions consisted of RNA transcripts. RT-PCR in the first round (using the HTBI primer set) targeted the TCR CDR3. TCRdb reprocessed the multiplex PCR reads with MiXCR, giving one entry per CDR3 protein. The data contain roughly 260,000 distinct CDR3 sequences, approximately 14% of them singletons. V lost 6 bases to trimming and J lost 1 base, with 7 bases between them. Germline lookup yields CDR1 MNHEY and CDR2 SVGEGT. This CDR3 region has 12 residues. The sample comprised blood. The clonotype was recovered from a woman in her thirties or forties with Graves' hyperthyroidism that later progressed to Graves' ophthalmopathy. This chain connects TRBV6-2 or TRBV6-3 to TRBJ2-7; tentatively, D is TRBD2 (6 bases). The CDR3 region is CASRGGSYEQYF. The CDR3, as DNA: TGTGCCAGCAGGGGGGGTTCCTACGAGCAGTACTTC.